This T cell receptor beta chain was observed in a study of T cell repertoires in cytomegalovirus infection (dated by TCRdb to 2018 to 2020). Some background on the complete study: Alongside well-studied HLA-B-restricted epitopes, the peptide stimulations were aimed at recently identified HLA-C-restricted CMV epitopes, whose presentation resists viral immunomodulation. The HLA type of each donor mattered for the analysis, because public TCR beta signatures pointed to carriage of CMV infection along with the matching HLA type.

Clipping removes 3 bases from V and 4 bases from J, with 6 as the unmatched junction base count. According to the germline V gene, CDR1 reads MGHRA and CDR2 reads YSYEKL. Taken from cysteine to phenylalanine, the CDR3 has 15 residues. Just CDR3 DNA is preserved here, 45 bases in frame from base 1. Instrument used: Illumina HiSeq 1500. In TCRdb, the public reads were trimmed at Q25 with fastp and aligned with MiXCR, with productive beta chains retained. Rows with one shared CDR3 protein collapse into an entry with the most common genes and DNA. The sample table lists some 940,000 distinct CDR3 sequences, roughly 30% of them with a count of one. The ten largest make up under 15% of the sample. The sample's treatment or condition label is to be understood as: in vitro stimulation with specific CMV peptide epitopes to enrich CMV-specific T cells. This clonotype was seen a handful of times. This clone's antigen is unknown. No base quality information exists; no much larger clone differs at one position.

Study-wide findings and limitations: Carriers of CMV infection plus the relevant HLA type were discriminated by the cumulative frequency of public TCR beta family members in the study cohort and in an independent roughly 340-donor cohort. In the ex vivo response, HLA-C-restricted CMV-specific TCR beta clonotypes were dominant, and in two of eight donors the single most frequent clonotype came from this HLA-C-restricted group.

The TCR comes from a human donor in good health (CMV status not recorded). Some clones in this sample may be carry-over from other donors' samples. The material sequenced was cultured CD8+ T cells from PBMCs, taken from culture after CMV antigen stimulation. The receptor chain draws on TRBV4-1 and TRBJ1-1; 9 nucleotides in the junction match TRBD1. The CDR3 protein sequence reads: CASSHPGQGVTEAFF. The base sequence is TGCGCCAGCAGCCACCCGGGACAGGGAGTCACTGAAGCTTTCTTT.